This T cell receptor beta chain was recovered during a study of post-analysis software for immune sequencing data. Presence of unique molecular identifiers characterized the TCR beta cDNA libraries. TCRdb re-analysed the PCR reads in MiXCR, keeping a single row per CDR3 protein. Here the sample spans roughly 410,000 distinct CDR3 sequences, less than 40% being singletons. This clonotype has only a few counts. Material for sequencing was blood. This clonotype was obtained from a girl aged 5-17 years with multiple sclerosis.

CDR3 nucleotides: TGTGCCAGCAGTCAGGGTCTGAACACTGAAGCTTTCTTT. It specifies CASSQGLNTEAFF. J is TRBJ1-1 and V is TRBV6-6; D is perhaps TRBD1 (5 bases). Per germline, CDR1 MNHNY and CDR2 SVGAGI (reference sequence). V lost 5 bases and J lost 0, with 7 bases in between. CDR3 length equals 13 residues.